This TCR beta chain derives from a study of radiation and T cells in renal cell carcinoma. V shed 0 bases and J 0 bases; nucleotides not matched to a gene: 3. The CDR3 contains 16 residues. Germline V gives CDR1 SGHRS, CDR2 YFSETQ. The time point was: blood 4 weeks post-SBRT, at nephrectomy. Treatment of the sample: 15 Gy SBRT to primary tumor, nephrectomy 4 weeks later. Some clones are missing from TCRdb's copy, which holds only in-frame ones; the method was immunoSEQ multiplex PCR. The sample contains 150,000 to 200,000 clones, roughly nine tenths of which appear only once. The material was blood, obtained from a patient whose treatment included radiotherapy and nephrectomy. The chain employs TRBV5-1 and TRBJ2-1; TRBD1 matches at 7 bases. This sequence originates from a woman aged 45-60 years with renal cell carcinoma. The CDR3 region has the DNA TGCGCCAGCAGCTTGGGGACAGGTAGCTCCTACAATGAGCAGTTCTTC. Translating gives CASSLGTGSSYNEQFF.